The rows below give T cell receptor beta chains drawn from one sample of a study of OX40 agonist ivuxolimab in advanced cancers. Profiled with immunoSEQ multiplex PCR; TCRdb holds only in-frame clones, not every one. The table includes 70,000 or so clones, about four fifths detected once. The sample here was CD4+ or CD8+ T cells sorted from blood, taken in a trial of the OX40 agonist ivuxolimab. These receptor sequences come from an adult with an advanced solid tumor such as melanoma, head and neck, liver or kidney cancer. CDR3s include the opening cysteine and the closing phenylalanine or tryptophan. D genes are given only for firm matches. Clone size is given for some rows only: seen once, a few or many times, or a class if the clone is expanded.

j_call clone_size d_call v_call cdr3_nt cdr3_aa
TRBJ2-3 - - TRBV6-5 TGTGCCAGCAGTAGTAAGGGATACACAGATACGCAGTATTTT CASSSKGYTDTQYF
TRBJ1-1 - - TRBV2 TGTGCCAGCAGTGAAATTAGGCAGAACACTGAAGCTTTCTTT CASSEIRQNTEAFF
TRBJ2-2 - TRBD1 TRBV7-7 TGTGCCAGCAGCGAACACGGACAGGCCACCGGGGAGCTGTTTTTT CASSEHGQATGELFF
TRBJ2-5 - - TRBV5-1 TGCGCCAGCAGCTTGACGAACACCGGGAGAGAGACCCAGTACTTC CASSLTNTGRETQYF
TRBJ2-7 - - TRBV18 TGTGCCAGCTCCCTAGACTGGTACGAGCAGTACTTC CASSLDWYEQYF
TRBJ1-1 - - TRBV28 TGTGCCAGCTGCCCCGGGGCCCTGAACACTGAAGCTTTCTTT CASCPGALNTEAFF
TRBJ1-5 - - TRBV5-6 TGTGCCAGCAGCACCACTCTAGGGCAGCCCCAGCATTTT CASSTTLGQPQHF
TRBJ2-2 - - TRBV7-7 TGTGCCAGCAGCTTAGGAGGGACCGGGGAGCTGTTTTTT CASSLGGTGELFF
TRBJ2-7 - - TRBV4-2 TGTGCCAGCAGCCAAGATTTCCCCGCCTACGAGCAGTACTTC CASSQDFPAYEQYF
TRBJ2-3 few - TRBV9 TGTGCCAGCAGCGTAGTCACAGATACGCAGTATTTT CASSVVTDTQYF
TRBJ1-5 - TRBD1 TRBV19 TGTGCCAGTAGTATTCAGGGGGCCGAGCAGCCCCAGCATTTT CASSIQGAEQPQHF
TRBJ2-7 - - TRBV6-6 TGTGCCAGCAGTTACGGTCTGCAAGAGCAGTACTTC CASSYGLQEQYF
TRBJ2-5 - TRBD2 TRBV19 TGTGCCACCGACGGGAGGGGTGGGGAGACCCAGTACTTC CATDGRGGETQYF
TRBJ1-3 few - TRBV6-5 TGTGCCAGCAGTTACTCCCGCTGGACATCTGGAAACACCATATATTTT CASSYSRWTSGNTIYF
TRBJ2-6 - - TRBV11-1 TGTGCCAGCAGCTTACTCAGAACTGGGGCCAACGTCCTGACTTTC CASSLLRTGANVLTF
TRBJ1-6 few - TRBV14 TGTGCCAGCAGCCAAGCCCGGGGCAGCTCCTATAATTCACCCCTCCACTTT CASSQARGSSYNSPLHF
TRBJ2-3 - - TRBV6-5 TGTGCCAGCAGTTACCTCGATCCTAGCACAGATACGCAGTATTTT CASSYLDPSTDTQYF
TRBJ2-3 few TRBD2 TRBV30 TGTGCCTGGAAGGTGGGACTAGTTCCAGATACGCAGTATTTT CAWKVGLVPDTQYF
TRBJ2-3 - TRBD2 TRBV10-3 TGTGCCGTGGGCAAAGCGGGGACAGATACGCAGTATTTT CAVGKAGTDTQYF
TRBJ2-3 - - TRBV6-1 TGTGCCAGCAGTGAATCCCCGGGGGGCTGGGGGGCAGATACGCAGTATTTT CASSESPGGWGADTQYF
TRBJ2-1 - TRBD1 TRBV5-8 TGTGCCAGCAGCCTCGACAGGGGATCCTACAATGAGCAGTTCTTC CASSLDRGSYNEQFF
TRBJ2-1 - TRBD2 TRBV11-1 TGTGCCAGCAGCTTAGTGCGGGGGGCGGCCACTGAGCAGTTCTTC CASSLVRGAATEQFF
TRBJ2-1 few - TRBV19 TGTGCCAGTACGCATGACCATAGCTCCTACAATGAGCAGTTCTTC CASTHDHSSYNEQFF
TRBJ1-3 - - TRBV6-6 TGTGCCAGCTGCATAAATCCCGCCTCTGGAAACACCATATATTTT CASCINPASGNTIYF
TRBJ2-7 once - TRBV5-1 TGCGCCAGCAGCTTGTCTGGGCAGGGCTGGGTCGAGCAGTACTTC CASSLSGQGWVEQYF
TRBJ2-1 - TRBD2 TRBV28 TGTGCCAGCAGTACACCCGCGGGGGGGCGGCATGAGCAGTTCTTC CASSTPAGGRHEQFF
TRBJ1-5 - - TRBV18 TGTGCCAGCTCACCAGGGGCAGGGCATCAGCCCCAGCATTTT CASSPGAGHQPQHF
TRBJ1-1 - - TRBV18 TGTGCCAGCTCACCATTAGGGGAGGGAACTGAAGCTTTCTTT CASSPLGEGTEAFF
TRBJ2-2 - TRBD1 TRBV4-2 TGTGCCAGCAGCCAGGAAATTTGGGGGACAGCTAACACCGGGGAGCTGTTTTTT CASSQEIWGTANTGELFF
TRBJ2-2 - - TRBV10-3 TGTGCCATCAGGGGGGAGACCGGGGAGCTGTTTTTT CAIRGETGELFF
TRBJ2-4 - TRBD2 TRBV6-1 TGTGCCAGCAGTGAGGCTAGCGGGGTTAACATTCAGTACTTC CASSEASGVNIQYF
TRBJ2-7 - - TRBV30 TGTGCCTGGAGTGCTTCATACGAGCAGTACTTC CAWSASYEQYF
TRBJ1-1 - - TRBV5-1 TGCGCCAGCAGCTTGATCGGCGCTCTACCACGGGGTGACACTGAAGCTTTCTTT CASSLIGALPRGDTEAFF
TRBJ1-3 - - TRBV5-4 TGTGCCAGCAGCTTGGTCGGGGGGGCTGGAAACACCATATATTTT CASSLVGGAGNTIYF
TRBJ2-7 - - TRBV7-2 TGTGCCAGCAGCCAGGCCCCTCGGAACGAGCAGTACTTC CASSQAPRNEQYF
TRBJ2-1 many TRBD2 TRBV7-9 TGTGCCAGCAGCTGGAGACTAGCGGGGGGACACGAGCAGTTCTTC CASSWRLAGGHEQFF
TRBJ2-5 - - TRBV7-2 TGTGCCAGCAGCTTAGTTACGTCGGGACTTCAAGAGACCCAGTACTTC CASSLVTSGLQETQYF
TRBJ2-7 - TRBD1 TRBV5-1 TGTGCCAGCAGCTTGACCGGACAGGGCTACGAGCAGTACTTC CASSLTGQGYEQYF
TRBJ2-1 - TRBD2 TRBV13 TGTGCCAGCAGCTCGGCTAGCGGGGGAGGCTCCTACAATGAGCAGTTCTTC CASSSASGGGSYNEQFF
TRBJ1-2 - TRBD1 TRBV14 TGTGCCAGCAGCCCTGGGACAGTAGGTTATGGCTACACCTTC CASSPGTVGYGYTF
TRBJ2-7 - - TRBV5-1 TGCGCCAGCAGCCCGGTGGGCCGGAGCTCCTACGAGCAGTACTTC CASSPVGRSSYEQYF
TRBJ2-5 - TRBD2 TRBV2 TGTGCCAGAGTGAGGCGGGGGGGCCAAGAGACCCAGTACTTC CARVRRGGQETQYF
TRBJ2-7 - TRBD1 TRBV9 TGTGCCAGCAGCGGACAGGGTTACGAGCAGTACTTC CASSGQGYEQYF
TRBJ1-6 - - TRBV25-1 TGTGCCAGCAGTGATTCCTATAATTCACCCCTCCACTTT CASSDSYNSPLHF
TRBJ2-7 - TRBD1 TRBV28 TGTGCCAGCAGTGAAATAACCGGGACAGGCCGTATCGAGCAGTACTTC CASSEITGTGRIEQYF
TRBJ1-5 - - TRBV5-6 TGTGCCAGCAGCATGTTACATAGCAATCAGCCCCAGCATTTT CASSMLHSNQPQHF
TRBJ1-4 - - TRBV2 TGTGCCAGCAGTGGGCGATGGGGGTTAGGTAATGAAAAACTGTTTTTT CASSGRWGLGNEKLFF
TRBJ1-1 - TRBD1 TRBV7-2 TGTGCCAGCAGCCGACGACAGGGGACCACTGAAGCTTTCTTT CASSRRQGTTEAFF
TRBJ2-7 once TRBD1 TRBV27 TGTGCCAGCAACGGACAGGGTGGTGCCTACGAGCAGTACTTC CASNGQGGAYEQYF
TRBJ2-1 - TRBD2 TRBV5-1 TGCGCCAGCAGGTGGGAGGGCCTATACAATGAGCAGTTCTTC CASRWEGLYNEQFF